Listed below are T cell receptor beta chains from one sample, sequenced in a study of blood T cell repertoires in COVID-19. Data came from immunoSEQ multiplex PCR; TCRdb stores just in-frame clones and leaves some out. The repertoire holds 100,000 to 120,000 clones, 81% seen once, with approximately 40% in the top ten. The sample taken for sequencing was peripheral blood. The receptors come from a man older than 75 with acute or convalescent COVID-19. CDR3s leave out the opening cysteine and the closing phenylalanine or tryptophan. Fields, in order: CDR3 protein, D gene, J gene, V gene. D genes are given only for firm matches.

ASSYSGGLGGNTIY	NA	TRBJ1-3	TRBV6-5
ASSRGSEAF	NA	TRBJ1-1	TRBV19
ASSLAPRGRLYNEQF	NA	TRBJ2-1	TRBV7-9
ASSVRGDTEAF	NA	TRBJ1-1	TRBV9
ASRTVLNEQF	NA	TRBJ2-1	TRBV28
ASSPREGLYGYT	NA	TRBJ1-2	TRBV5-4
ASSEVPYNEQF	NA	TRBJ2-1	TRBV6-2/TRBV6-3
ASSWGGVTYEQY	NA	TRBJ2-7	TRBV5-4
SVDEMTDTQY	NA	TRBJ2-3	TRBV29-1
ASSQSWTVSTDTQY	NA	TRBJ2-3	TRBV16
ATEGAHGNTIY	TRBD1	TRBJ1-3	TRBV30
ASKEALNTDTQY	NA	TRBJ2-3	TRBV4-1
ASSSGPTSFADTQY	NA	TRBJ2-3	TRBV28
ASSFGQGPYYGYT	NA	TRBJ1-2	TRBV7-9
ASSPGLFAHEQY	NA	TRBJ2-7	TRBV11-2
ASSLASQGNLETQY	NA	TRBJ2-5	TRBV5-1
ASSYSFGPQY	NA	TRBJ2-7	TRBV6-5
ASSLVQGISAGELF	NA	TRBJ2-2	TRBV5-1
ASRGLYEQY	NA	TRBJ2-7	TRBV28
ASSFTQGTYEQY	NA	TRBJ2-7	TRBV27
ASSDGTGRTSPLH	TRBD1	TRBJ1-6	TRBV6-1
ASGMGQNEKLF	TRBD1	TRBJ1-4	TRBV12-5
ASNQQLNYGYT	NA	TRBJ1-2	TRBV19
ASSSKIGGTYEQY	NA	TRBJ2-7	TRBV5-4
ASSFGAQQPPI	NA	TRBJ1-2	TRBV11-3
ASSLSADTQY	NA	TRBJ2-3	TRBV5-1
ASSKQGSADTQY	NA	TRBJ2-3	TRBV19
ASSKTGDGETQY	TRBD1	TRBJ2-5	TRBV27
ATSDPGAFRGAF	TRBD1	TRBJ1-1	TRBV24-1
ASSFVGFEAF	NA	TRBJ1-1	TRBV7-2
ASSSVGGGQDTQY	NA	TRBJ2-3	TRBV5-4
AYDRGNTQY	TRBD1	TRBJ2-3	TRBV30
AWSEYFSSGANVLT	NA	TRBJ2-6	TRBV30
ASSLSRRGARSYGYT	NA	TRBJ1-2	TRBV5-8
ASSLLQSYEQY	NA	TRBJ2-7	TRBV11-1
ASLRGTGSAF	TRBD1	TRBJ1-1	TRBV6-5
ASSFNRDSGNTIY	NA	TRBJ1-3	TRBV27
ASSRMGLAGDNEQF	TRBD2	TRBJ2-1	TRBV19
ASSPLKTPPGELF	NA	TRBJ2-2	TRBV18
ASRPGQNYGYT	TRBD1	TRBJ1-2	TRBV12-3/TRBV12-4
ASSLGQGDSSYNEQF	TRBD1	TRBJ2-1	TRBV18
ASSLGQGSYNEQF	TRBD1	TRBJ2-1	TRBV7-9
ASSPTGTANEKLF	TRBD1	TRBJ1-4	TRBV18
ATSRDFVLAGAEQY	TRBD2	TRBJ2-7	TRBV15
ASSTTGAGANVLT	TRBD1	TRBJ2-6	TRBV6-5
ASSLAFGRGSYNEQF	NA	TRBJ2-1	TRBV5-1
ASSPRTGGSSGYT	TRBD1	TRBJ1-2	TRBV7-9
ASSQDSRTSVFSYEQY	TRBD2	TRBJ2-7	TRBV3-1/TRBV3-2
ASSPTSGANTGELF	TRBD2	TRBJ2-2	TRBV18
ASSRTSGRAGYNEQF	TRBD2	TRBJ2-1	TRBV7-8
ASSSTSGRAADTQY	TRBD2	TRBJ2-3	TRBV19
ASSQERVRGTGELF	NA	TRBJ2-2	TRBV14